A single sample is the source of the 18 T cell receptor beta chains below, sequenced in a study of T cell responses to AZD1222 COVID-19 vaccine. The repertoire was sequenced with immunoSEQ multiplex PCR; TCRdb's copy has only in-frame clones and lacks some. The sample includes approximately 120,000 clones, about 89% of them seen just once. The input for sequencing was peripheral blood, taken on day 0 of AZD1222 vaccination. Receptors originate from an adult in good health.

The chain joins TRBV19 to TRBJ1-6, with D maybe TRBD1 (5 bases). V lost 0 bases to trimming and J lost 8 bases, with 11 bases between them. This CDR3 contains 15 residues. From germline, CDR1 is LNHDA and CDR2 SQIVND (reference sequence). As DNA, the CDR3 is TGTGCCAGTAGTATAGATTCAGGGATGGATTCACCCCTCCACTTT. Its translation: CASSIDSGMDSPLHF. The entire variable domain, with the rest obtained from reference TRBV19 and TRBJ1-6, is as follows: DGGITQSPKYLFRKEGQNVTLSCEQNLNHDAMYWYRQDPGQGLRLIYYSQIVNDFQKGDIAEGYSVSREKKESFPLTVTSAQKNPTAFYLCASSIDSGMDSPLHFGNGTRLTVT.

This chain links TRBV6-5 with TRBJ2-7; no reliable D call. CDR1 MNHEY and CDR2 SVGAGI come from the germline V gene. V shed 5 bases and J shed 3 bases, with 2 bases lying between them. This CDR3 contains 10 residues. The CDR3 region has the DNA TGTGCCAGCAGTCACTACGAGCAGTACTTC. Protein: CASSHYEQYF.

The CDR3 sequence is CAISELKDQFF. The CDR3 DNA reads as TGTGCCATCAGTGAACTCAAAGACCAGTTCTTC. The chain combines TRBV10-3 with TRBJ2-1; no definite D call. V was pared by 3 bases and J by 13 bases, with 10 bases between. CDR3 size: 11 residues. From germline, CDR1 is ENHRY and CDR2 SYGVKD.

This clone was counted once. This chain uses TRBV5-1 with TRBJ2-3, with 7 bases that match TRBD2. The V gene end was trimmed by 0 bases and the J gene end by 0 bases; junction bases not matched to a gene: 4. The CDR3 is 16 amino acids. From germline, CDR1 is SGHRS and CDR2 YFSETQ. The CDR3 nucleotides read TGCGCCAGCAGCTTGGGGTCTAGCGGAAGCACAGATACGCAGTATTTT. Residues: CASSLGSSGSTDTQYF. Supplemented by reference TRBV5-1 and TRBJ2-3, the full variable domain reads KAGVTQTPRYLIKTRGQQVTLSCSPISGHRSVSWYQQTPGQGLQFLFEYFSETQRNKGNFPGRFSGRQFSNSRSEMNVSTLELGDSALYLCASSLGSSGSTDTQYFGPGTRLTVL.

This clone was found a few times. This sequence joins TRBV5-1 and TRBJ2-2, with TRBD1 matching over 7 bases. The CDR3 contains 14 residues. CDR1 and CDR2 from the germline V gene are SGHRS and YFSETQ. J lost 6 bases, V lost 3 bases, and 5 bases had no gene match. As DNA, the CDR3 is TGCGCCAGCAGCTCACAGGGGATTCCCGGGGAGCTGTTTTTT. Translating gives CASSSQGIPGELFF. The full variable domain, in which reference TRBV5-1 and TRBJ2-2 provide the parts outside the CDR3, is KAGVTQTPRYLIKTRGQQVTLSCSPISGHRSVSWYQQTPGQGLQFLFEYFSETQRNKGNFPGRFSGRQFSNSRSEMNVSTLELGDSALYLCASSSQGIPGELFFGEGSRLTVL.

The J gene is TRBJ2-7, the V gene TRBV28, with D possibly TRBD1 on 6 matching bases. The CDR3 contains 16 residues. V was clipped by 3 bases and J by 4 bases, with 19 bases between them. From germline, CDR1 is MDHEN and CDR2 SYDVKM. The CDR3 DNA sequence: TGTGCCAGCAGTTTGTATAGCGCCAGGGGAATGTACGAGCAGTACTTC. Translated: CASSLYSARGMYEQYF.

J is TRBJ2-7 and V is TRBV12-3 or TRBV12-4; tentatively, D is TRBD1 (6 bases). The CDR3 runs 12 residues. The germline V and J ends were trimmed by 6 bases and 7 bases, with 13 bases remaining between them. CDR3 loop: CASRPTGGEQYF. For the CDR3, the DNA is TGTGCCAGCAGACCGACAGGTGGAGAGCAGTACTTC.

A single count supports this clone. This sequence joins TRBV9 and TRBJ2-7, with 11 bases fitting TRBD2. Germline CDR1 is SGDLS and CDR2 is YYNGEE. Unmatched junction bases numbered 9, after V lost 4 bases and J lost 6 bases. The CDR3 sequence is 15 residues long. This CDR3 is CASSTFELAGAEQYF. The DNA for the CDR3 is TGTGCCAGCAGCACCTTCGAACTAGCGGGGGCCGAGCAGTACTTC.

The rearrangement links TRBV5-4 to TRBJ2-1; 7 nucleotides match TRBD2. CDR3 length: 16 amino acids. V was pared by 0 bases and J by 1 base, with 4 bases of the junction left unmatched. Germline CDR1 and CDR2: SGHNT and YYREEE (reference sequence). This CDR3 is CASSLAGGMSYNEQFF. DNA for the CDR3: TGTGCCAGCAGCTTGGCGGGAGGCATGTCCTACAATGAGCAGTTCTTC.

This clone was recorded a few times. J is TRBJ1-1 and V is TRBV20-1; no firm D call. The germline CDR1 and CDR2 sequences are DFQATT and SNEGSKA (reference sequence). V was trimmed by 3 bases and J by 4 bases, leaving 6 bases between them. The CDR3 has 11 residues. CDR3 in DNA: TGCAGTGCTAGTTATTTCACTGAAGCTTTCTTT. Protein product: CSASYFTEAFF.

To note about this clone: The germline gene is not matched at one end of the junction; a read error may be the cause. J is TRBJ1-5 and V is TRBV6-5; D not resolved. Germline CDR1 reads MNHEY; CDR2 reads SVGAGI. This CDR3 comprises 11 residues. The CDR3: CASSYSWQEGF. The DNA for the CDR3 is TGTGCCAGCAGTTACTCCTGGCAAGAGGGTTTT.

This sequence joins TRBV5-1 and TRBJ2-3; D is uncertain. Trimming removed 4 bases at V and 2 bases at J, with 8 bases between. This CDR3 spans 13 amino acids. Germline V lookup: CDR1 SGHRS, CDR2 YFSETQ. The DNA of the CDR3 is TGCGCCAGCAGCGTGGCTCTCACAGATACGCAGTATTTT. Amino acids: CASSVALTDTQYF.

The rearrangement joins TRBV29-1 to TRBJ1-1; D is uncertain. V dropped 5 bases and J dropped 4 bases, with 11 bases sitting between them. The CDR3 spans 12 residues. CDR1 SQVTM and CDR2 ANQGSEA come from the germline V gene. The CDR3 spells CSVKTAITEAFF. CDR3 coding DNA: TGCAGCGTTAAAACAGCCATCACTGAAGCTTTCTTT.

This chain joins TRBV6-4 and TRBJ1-5; possible D gene TRBD1, 6 bases. V lost 1 base to trimming and J lost 5 bases, with 15 bases between them. The CDR3 is 16 residues long. The germline V gene encodes CDR1 MRHNA and CDR2 SNTAGT. The CDR3 sequence is CASSDYEKQGHQPQHF. The CDR3 coding sequence is TGTGCCAGCAGTGACTATGAGAAACAGGGCCATCAGCCCCAGCATTTT.

This sequence joins TRBV6-2 or TRBV6-3 and TRBJ1-1; TRBD1 might be the D (5 bases). Germline V gene sequence: CDR1 MNHEY, CDR2 SVGEGT. V lost 5 bases and J lost 1, with 17 bases in between. There are 16 residues in the CDR3. CDR3 DNA: TGTGCCAGCAGTCATTCCTGGGGGACGTCGAACACTGAAGCTTTCTTT. Translation gives CASSHSWGTSNTEAFF.

As for this clone: The sample contains more than one DNA sequence encoding this CDR3. V is TRBV18 and J is TRBJ2-5; D is undetermined. Germline V gene lookup returns CDR1 KGHSH and CDR2 LQKENI. The CDR3 length is 13 residues. Deletions cut 3 bases from V and 2 bases from J, with 7 bases between. The CDR3 region is CASSPPTQETQYF. DNA of the CDR3: TGTGCCAGCTCACCCCCCACACAAGAGACCCAGTACTTC.

This rearrangement joins TRBV28 to TRBJ1-5; D gene uncertain. Germline CDR1 MDHEN, CDR2 SYDVKM. The V gene lost 1 base and the J gene lost 4 bases, with 14 bases spanning the gap. The CDR3 contains 16 residues. This CDR3 is CASSLSAGVGNQPQHF. The CDR3 coding sequence is TGTGCCAGCAGTTTATCCGCCGGGGTAGGAAATCAGCCCCAGCATTTT.

The rearrangement links TRBV6-6 to TRBJ2-3; TRBD1 matches 9 bases. Germline V gene sequence: CDR1 MNHNY, CDR2 SVGAGI (reference sequence). The CDR3 loop spans 17 amino acids. V dropped 5 bases and J dropped 4; count of bases not matched to a gene: 13. The CDR3 sequence: CASSQQGAASPADTQYF. The CDR3 DNA follows: TGTGCCAGCAGTCAACAGGGGGCAGCCAGCCCGGCAGATACGCAGTATTTT.